These T cell receptor beta chains were read from a single sample in a study of blood T cell repertoires in COVID-19. Assay used: immunoSEQ multiplex PCR; TCRdb lists only in-frame clones, some missing. The sample lists roughly 260,000 clones, around 92% occurring once. Sequencing was carried out using peripheral blood. The receptor set was obtained from a person between 18 and 35 years old with COVID-19, enrolled during active disease. CDR3s include the opening cysteine and the closing phenylalanine or tryptophan. The order of the fields is CDR3 length, J gene, V gene, CDR3 protein.

>16|TRBJ2-7|TRBV3-1/TRBV3-2
CASSQDKAALSYEQYF
>16|TRBJ1-2|TRBV6-1
CASSERTGGLQYGYTF
>12|TRBJ1-4|TRBV19
CASSIGREKLFF
>14|TRBJ1-1|TRBV29-1
CSVSSWTGSTEAFF
>12|TRBJ1-2|TRBV12-3/TRBV12-4
CASKGGDYGYTF
>13|TRBJ2-7|TRBV6-1
CASSETSGYEQYF
>13|TRBJ1-2|TRBV30
CAWSGQGASGYTF
>13|TRBJ2-1|TRBV28
CASITVGAYEQFF
>14|TRBJ2-3|TRBV6-2/TRBV6-3
CASSQTGTPDTQYF
>16|TRBJ2-6|TRBV9
CASSGNRVPGANVLTF
>18|TRBJ1-4|TRBV4-1
CASSHTGTRLATNEKLFF
>16|TRBJ2-3|TRBV11-2
CASSPGTSGVTDTQYF
>18|TRBJ2-2|TRBV18
CASSTDPGLATNTGELFF
>14|TRBJ2-7|TRBV6-5
CASSYNGGGYEQYF
>13|TRBJ2-5|TRBV2
CASSLDRLETQYF
>13|TRBJ2-7|TRBV12-5
CASGDRKSYEQYF
>11|TRBJ2-7|TRBV12-3/TRBV12-4
CASSFGHEQYF
>16|TRBJ2-3|TRBV3-1/TRBV3-2
CASSQTGLAGGYTQYF
>12|TRBJ1-6|TRBV6-5
CASSLTGSPLHF
>15|TRBJ1-5|TRBV6-1
CASSDGQGANQPQHF
>14|TRBJ2-7|TRBV10-1
CASSESGSQDEQYF
>13|TRBJ2-5|TRBV24-1
CATRAGSTETQYF
>14|TRBJ1-1|TRBV4-3
CASSQQWGRAEAFF
>14|TRBJ2-7|TRBV20-1
CSPSPWGGMGEQYF
>13|TRBJ1-1|TRBV12-3/TRBV12-4
CASSFWGPDEAFF
>15|TRBJ2-5|TRBV5-1
CASSLVAGEWETQYF
>16|TRBJ1-5|TRBV28
CASSFLQGHEYQPQHF
>16|TRBJ2-7|TRBV10-3
CAISEEPPNVGYEQYF
>15|TRBJ1-5|TRBV4-1
CASSPTEHSNQPQHF
>12|TRBJ2-1|TRBV7-9
CASTGQNNEQFF
>15|TRBJ2-1|TRBV5-1
CASSLWASGTNEQFF
>15|TRBJ1-1|TRBV5-5
CASSPLDRGNTEAFF
>14|TRBJ1-3|TRBV7-9
CASRRVGDGNTIYF
>16|TRBJ1-3|TRBV5-4
CASSKPGRAEGNTIYF
>16|TRBJ2-1|TRBV13
CASSDTSGRASPEQFF
>19|TRBJ2-5|TRBV15
CATSRARPSLRGSLETQYF
>15|TRBJ1-6|TRBV3-1/TRBV3-2
CASSPGQTNNSPLHF
>15|TRBJ2-5|TRBV27
CASSFLGQGSVTQYF
>14|TRBJ1-4|TRBV25-1
CASSDGSTNEKLFF
>18|TRBJ1-6|TRBV25-1
CASSDPPTGALYNSPLHF
>14|TRBJ1-5|TRBV5-1
CASSLGLSNQPQHF
>13|TRBJ2-5|TRBV4-1
CASSLEGWETQYF